This is a list of T cell receptor beta chains from one sample in a study of T cell repertoires in cytomegalovirus infection. From the reads, TCRdb called clonotypes with MiXCR, one entry per CDR3 protein. The sample has about 440,000 distinct CDR3 sequences; roughly 31% are singletons. Sequenced material: PBMCs. These receptors came from a human donor in good health (CMV status not recorded). Some clones in this sample may be carry-over from other donors' samples. Each CDR3 is given with its conserved first and last residue. D genes are given only for firm matches. The size entry is marked missing in some rows and otherwise reads once, few, many or a size class.

j_call clone_size d_call v_call cdr3_aa cdr3_nt
TRBJ2-5 . TRBD2 TRBV7-6 CASSPSPAGGYQETQYF TGTGCCAGCAGCCCCAGCCCAGCGGGGGGCTACCAAGAGACCCAGTACTTC
TRBJ1-5 . . TRBV6-1 CASSPYIMGPQPQHF TGTGCCAGCAGTCCCTATATCATGGGGCCTCAGCCCCAGCATTTT
TRBJ2-7 few . TRBV12-3/TRBV12-4 CASSFAADTPRYEQYF TGTGCCAGCAGTTTTGCAGCGGACACCCCTAGGTACGAGCAGTACTTC
TRBJ1-1 . . TRBV6-4 CASSAGTWGYTEAFF TGTGCCAGCAGCGCTGGGACTTGGGGGTATACTGAAGCTTTCTTT
TRBJ1-1 many . TRBV6-5 CASSYSWGEQTEAFF TGTGCCAGCAGTTACTCCTGGGGCGAACAGACTGAAGCTTTCTTT
TRBJ2-1 few TRBD1 TRBV6-5 CASTQNLQGLGYNEQFF TGTGCCAGCACCCAGAATTTACAGGGGTTGGGCTACAATGAGCAGTTCTTC
TRBJ1-4 many . TRBV20-1 CSARKTYSNMEGVFF TGCAGTGCCAGGAAGACCTATTCCAACATGGAGGGTGTGTTTTTT
TRBJ2-7 . TRBD1 TRBV5-1 CASSNGWTGSSYEQYF TGCGCCAGCAGCAACGGGTGGACAGGGAGCTCCTACGAGCAGTACTTC
TRBJ2-7 . . TRBV7-6 CASSLGGAGDEQYF TGTGCCAGCAGCTTAGGTGGGGCTGGCGACGAGCAGTACTTC
TRBJ2-3 . TRBD2 TRBV6-2/TRBV6-3 CASNPTSGGLLDTQYF TGTGCCAGCAACCCCACTAGCGGGGGGCTGTTAGATACGCAGTATTTT
TRBJ2-1 . TRBD2 TRBV28 CASFSGVKQFF TGTGCCAGTTTTAGCGGGGTGAAGCAGTTCTTC
TRBJ1-1 . . TRBV5-1 CASSLESGVEAFF TGCGCCAGCAGCTTGGAATCTGGGGTCGAAGCTTTCTTT
TRBJ1-5 few . TRBV4-2 CASSQDITGSQPQHF TGTGCCAGCAGCCAAGATATAACAGGGTCCCAGCCCCAGCATTTT
TRBJ1-3 few TRBD1 TRBV9 CASSRQGDGNTIYF TGTGCCAGCAGCAGACAGGGAGATGGAAACACCATATATTTT
TRBJ2-7 . . TRBV20-1 CTSAVLELGVREQYF .
TRBJ2-7 many TRBD1 TRBV7-9 CASSPTLGTGLYEQYF TGTGCCAGCAGTCCCACACTCGGGACAGGTTTATACGAGCAGTACTTC
TRBJ2-7 many . TRBV6-2/TRBV6-3 CASSYGGTASYEQYF TGTGCCAGCAGTTATGGGGGGACCGCATCCTACGAGCAGTACTTC
TRBJ2-1 . TRBD1 TRBV20-1 CSASRGGGYNEQFF TGCAGTGCTAGTCGAGGGGGCGGATACAATGAGCAGTTCTTC
TRBJ1-6 few TRBD1 TRBV7-6 CASSARQGQNSPLHF TGTGCCAGCAGCGCCCGACAGGGGCAGAATTCACCCCTCCACTTT
TRBJ1-1 . . TRBV12-3/TRBV12-4 CASSNPGTLLGNTEAFF TGTGCCAGCAGTAACCCCGGGACACTTCTTGGGAACACTGAAGCTTTCTTT
TRBJ1-1 few . TRBV7-2 CASSSSRNTEAFF TGTGCCAGCAGCTCTAGCCGGAACACTGAAGCTTTCTTT
TRBJ2-1 . . TRBV20-1 CSALRRFMSNNEQFF TGCAGTGCCCTAAGGAGGTTCATGAGTAACAATGAGCAGTTCTTC
TRBJ1-1 . TRBD1 TRBV2 CASITGVRAFF TGTGCCAGCATTACAGGGGTTAGAGCTTTCTTT
TRBJ1-5 . . TRBV10-3 CAISEDSIQPQHF TGTGCCATCAGTGAGGACAGTATACAGCCCCAGCATTTT
TRBJ1-1 . . TRBV6-2/TRBV6-3 CASSKAGHVEAFF TGTGCCAGCAGTAAGGCAGGCCACGTTGAAGCTTTCTTT
TRBJ2-2 . TRBD2 TRBV5-3 CASSIGGGSNTGELFF TGTGCCAGCAGCATTGGGGGAGGGTCGAACACCGGGGAGCTGTTTTTT
TRBJ2-1 . . TRBV4-1 CASGSAGTRYEQFF TGCGCCAGCGGTAGCGCCGGGACCAGATATGAGCAGTTCTTC
TRBJ1-5 few TRBD1 TRBV27 CAGRQGVIPHQPQHF TGTGCCGGCCGACAGGGGGTCATCCCCCATCAGCCCCAGCATTTT
TRBJ1-2 few . TRBV2 CASTPHMGAYYGYTF TGTGCCAGCACCCCCCATATGGGGGCGTACTATGGCTACACCTTC
TRBJ1-2 . . TRBV27 CASSLTTPVSGGYTF TGTGCCAGCAGCCTCACCACACCGGTCAGTGGTGGCTACACCTTC